This TCR beta chain was captured in a study of blood T cell repertoires in COVID-19. In Cohort 3, a recovered donor had either two negative PCRs, clearance, or symptom resolution. This clone was counted a single time. The V and J ends lost 0 bases and 1 base respectively, with 7 bases between them. CDR3 length equals 14 residues. Germline V lookup: CDR1 SGHRS, CDR2 YFSETQ. Libraries were prepared by immunoSEQ multiplex PCR; TCRdb keeps only in-frame clonotypes and omits some of them. Seen here are more than 400,000 clones, roughly 87% observed once, and the top ten hold 0.7%. V gene TRBV5-1 combines with J gene TRBJ1-1; D ambiguous. Material for sequencing was PBMCs or T cells enriched from blood (not recorded which). This clonotype originated in a young woman who had recovered from COVID-19. The CDR3 DNA is TGCGCCAGCAGCTTGGGCTACGCGAACACTGAAGCTTTCTTT. As protein: CASSLGYANTEAFF. The full variable domain, completed using reference TRBV5-1 and TRBJ1-1, is KAGVTQTPRYLIKTRGQQVTLSCSPISGHRSVSWYQQTPGQGLQFLFEYFSETQRNKGNFPGRFSGRQFSNSRSEMNVSTLELGDSALYLCASSLGYANTEAFFGQGTRLTVV.